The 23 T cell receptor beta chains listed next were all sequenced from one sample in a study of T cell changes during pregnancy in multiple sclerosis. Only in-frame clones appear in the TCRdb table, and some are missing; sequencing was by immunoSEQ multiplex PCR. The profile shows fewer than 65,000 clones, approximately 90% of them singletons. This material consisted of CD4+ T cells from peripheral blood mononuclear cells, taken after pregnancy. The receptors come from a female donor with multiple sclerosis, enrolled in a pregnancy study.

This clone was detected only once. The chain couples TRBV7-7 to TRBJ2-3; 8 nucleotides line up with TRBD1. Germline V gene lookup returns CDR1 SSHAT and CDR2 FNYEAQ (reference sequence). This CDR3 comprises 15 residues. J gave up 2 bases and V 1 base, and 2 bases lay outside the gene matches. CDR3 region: CASSLGGQATDTQYF. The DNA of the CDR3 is TGTGCCAGCAGCTTAGGGGGACAGGCCACAGATACGCAGTATTTT.

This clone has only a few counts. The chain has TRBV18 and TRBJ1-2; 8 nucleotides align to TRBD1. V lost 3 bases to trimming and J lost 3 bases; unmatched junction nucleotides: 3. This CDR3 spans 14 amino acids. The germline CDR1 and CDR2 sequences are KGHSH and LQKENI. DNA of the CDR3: TGTGCCAGCTCACCGTCCAGGGGGCACTATGGCTACACCTTC. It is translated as CASSPSRGHYGYTF. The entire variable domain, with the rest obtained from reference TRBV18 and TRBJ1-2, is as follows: NAGVMQNPRHLVRRRGQEARLRCSPMKGHSHVYWYRQLPEEGLKFMVYLQKENIIDESGMPKERFSAEFPKEGPSILRIQQVVRGDSAAYFCASSPSRGHYGYTFGSGTRLTVV.

The CDR3 spells CASSPRQAVYEQYF. CDR3 bases: TGTGCCAGCAGCCCGCGACAGGCGGTCTACGAGCAGTACTTC. The V gene is TRBV11-2, the J gene TRBJ2-7; D may be TRBD1 (6 bases). Germline V lookup: CDR1 SGHAT, CDR2 FQNNGV. V was clipped by 5 bases and J by 3 bases, with 14 bases between them. There are 14 residues in the CDR3. Based on the CDR3 plus reference TRBV11-2 and TRBJ2-7, the full variable domain is EAGVAQSPRYKIIEKRQSVAFWCNPISGHATLYWYQQILGQGPKLLIQFQNNGVVDDSQLPKDRFSAERLKGVDSTLKIQPAKLEDSAVYLCASSPRQAVYEQYFGPGTRLTVT.

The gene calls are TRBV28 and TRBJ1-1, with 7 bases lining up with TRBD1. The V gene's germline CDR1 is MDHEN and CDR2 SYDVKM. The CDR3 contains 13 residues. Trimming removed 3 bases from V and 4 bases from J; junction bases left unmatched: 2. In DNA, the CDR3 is TGTGCCAGCAGTTTCCCAGGGGGCACTGAAGCTTTCTTT. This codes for CASSFPGGTEAFF. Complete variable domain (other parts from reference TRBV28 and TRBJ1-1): DVKVTQSSRYLVKRTGEKVFLECVQDMDHENMFWYRQDPGLGLRLIYFSYDVKMKEKGDIPEGYSVSREKKERFSLILESASTNQTSMYLCASSFPGGTEAFFGQGTRLTVV.

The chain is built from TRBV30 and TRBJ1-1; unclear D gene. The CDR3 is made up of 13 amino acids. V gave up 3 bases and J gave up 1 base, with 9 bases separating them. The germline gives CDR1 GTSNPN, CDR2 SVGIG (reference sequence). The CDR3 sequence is CAWRFSSNTEAFF. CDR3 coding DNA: TGTGCCTGGAGGTTTTCATCGAACACTGAAGCTTTCTTT. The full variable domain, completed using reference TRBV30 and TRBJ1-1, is SQTIHQWPATLVQPVGSPLSLECTVEGTSNPNLYWYRQAAGRGLQLLFYSVGIGQISSEVPQNLSASRPQDRQFILSSKKLLLSDSGFYLCAWRFSSNTEAFFGQGTRLTVV.

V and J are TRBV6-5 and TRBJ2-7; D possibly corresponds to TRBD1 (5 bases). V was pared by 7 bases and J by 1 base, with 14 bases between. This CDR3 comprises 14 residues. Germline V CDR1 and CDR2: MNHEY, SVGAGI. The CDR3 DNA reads TGTGCCAGCACCATGGGGCAGGGATCCTACGAGCAGTACTTC. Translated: CASTMGQGSYEQYF.

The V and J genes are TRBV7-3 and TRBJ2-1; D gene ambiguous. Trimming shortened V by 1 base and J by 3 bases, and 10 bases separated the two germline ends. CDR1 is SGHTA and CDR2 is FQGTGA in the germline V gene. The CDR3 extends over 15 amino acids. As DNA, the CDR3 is TGTGCCAGCAGCTTAAGGTCAGATATCTACAATGAGCAGTTCTTC. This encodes CASSLRSDIYNEQFF.

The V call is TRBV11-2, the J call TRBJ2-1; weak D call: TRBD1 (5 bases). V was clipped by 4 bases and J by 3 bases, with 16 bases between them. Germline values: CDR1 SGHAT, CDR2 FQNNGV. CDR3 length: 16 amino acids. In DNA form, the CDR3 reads TGTGCCAGCAGCTCAGACCCAGGGTCCCGCTACAATGAGCAGTTCTTC. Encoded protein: CASSSDPGSRYNEQFF.

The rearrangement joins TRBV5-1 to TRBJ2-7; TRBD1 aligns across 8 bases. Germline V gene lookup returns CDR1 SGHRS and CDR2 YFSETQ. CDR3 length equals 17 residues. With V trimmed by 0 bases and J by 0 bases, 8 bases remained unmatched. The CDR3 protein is CASSLVPPGQASYEQYF. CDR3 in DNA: TGCGCCAGCAGCTTGGTCCCCCCGGGACAGGCCTCCTACGAGCAGTACTTC. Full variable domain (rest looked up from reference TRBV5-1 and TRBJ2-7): KAGVTQTPRYLIKTRGQQVTLSCSPISGHRSVSWYQQTPGQGLQFLFEYFSETQRNKGNFPGRFSGRQFSNSRSEMNVSTLELGDSALYLCASSLVPPGQASYEQYFGPGTRLTVT.

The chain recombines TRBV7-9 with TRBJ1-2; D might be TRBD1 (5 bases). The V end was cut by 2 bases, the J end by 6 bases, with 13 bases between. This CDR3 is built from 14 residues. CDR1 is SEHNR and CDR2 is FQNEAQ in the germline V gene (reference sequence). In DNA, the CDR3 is TGTGCCAGCAGCTTACTGGAGGGGTACCATGGCTACACCTTC. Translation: CASSLLEGYHGYTF. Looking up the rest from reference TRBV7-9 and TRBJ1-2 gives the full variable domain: DTGVSQNPRHKITKRGQNVTFRCDPISEHNRLYWYRQTLGQGPEFLTYFQNEAQLEKSRLLSDRFSAERPKGSFSTLEIQRTEQGDSAMYLCASSLLEGYHGYTFGSGTRLTVV.

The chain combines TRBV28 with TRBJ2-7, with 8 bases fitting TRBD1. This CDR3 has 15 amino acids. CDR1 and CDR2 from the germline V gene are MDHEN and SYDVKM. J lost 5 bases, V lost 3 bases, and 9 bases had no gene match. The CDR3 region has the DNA TGTGCCAGCAGTTTGTCAGGGGGCAGCGTGGACGAGCAGTACTTC. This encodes CASSLSGGSVDEQYF.

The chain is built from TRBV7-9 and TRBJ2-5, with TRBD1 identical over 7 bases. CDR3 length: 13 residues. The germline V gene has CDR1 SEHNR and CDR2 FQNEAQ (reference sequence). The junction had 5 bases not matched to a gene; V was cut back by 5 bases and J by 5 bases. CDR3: CASSNTGAETQYF. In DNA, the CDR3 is TGTGCCAGCAGCAACACAGGGGCGGAGACCCAGTACTTC. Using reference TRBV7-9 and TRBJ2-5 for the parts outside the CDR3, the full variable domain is DTGVSQNPRHKITKRGQNVTFRCDPISEHNRLYWYRQTLGQGPEFLTYFQNEAQLEKSRLLSDRFSAERPKGSFSTLEIQRTEQGDSAMYLCASSNTGAETQYFGPGTRLLVL.

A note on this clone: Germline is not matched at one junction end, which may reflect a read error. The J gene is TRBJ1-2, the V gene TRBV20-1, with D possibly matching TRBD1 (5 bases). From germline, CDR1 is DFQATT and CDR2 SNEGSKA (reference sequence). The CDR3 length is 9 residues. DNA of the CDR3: TGCAGTGCTAGAAGTGGGGCTTTCTTC. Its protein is CSARSGAFF.

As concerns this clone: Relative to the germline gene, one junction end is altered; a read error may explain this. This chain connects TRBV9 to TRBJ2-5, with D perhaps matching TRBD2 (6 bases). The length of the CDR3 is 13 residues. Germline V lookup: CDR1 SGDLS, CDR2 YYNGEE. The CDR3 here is CAGSAGGSETQYF. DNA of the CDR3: TGTGCCGGCAGCGCCGGGGGTAGCGAGACCCAGTACTTC.

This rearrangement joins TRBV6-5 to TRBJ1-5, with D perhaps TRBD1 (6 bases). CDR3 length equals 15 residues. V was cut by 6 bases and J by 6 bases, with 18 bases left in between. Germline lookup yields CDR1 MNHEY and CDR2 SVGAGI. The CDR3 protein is CASSPTGSLVQPQHF. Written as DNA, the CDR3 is TGTGCCAGCAGCCCTACAGGGTCTCTAGTTCAGCCCCAGCATTTT.

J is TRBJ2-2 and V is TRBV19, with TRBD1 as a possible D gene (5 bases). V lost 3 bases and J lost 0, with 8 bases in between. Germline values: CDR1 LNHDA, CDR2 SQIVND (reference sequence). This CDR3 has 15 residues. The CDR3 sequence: CASSMWGSNTGELFF. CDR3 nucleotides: TGTGCCAGTAGTATGTGGGGCTCGAACACCGGGGAGCTGTTTTTT.

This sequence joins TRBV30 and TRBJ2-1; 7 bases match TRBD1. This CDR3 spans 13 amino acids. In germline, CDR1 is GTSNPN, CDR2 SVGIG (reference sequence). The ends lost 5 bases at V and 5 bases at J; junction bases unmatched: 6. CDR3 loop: CAWSRTGNNEQFF. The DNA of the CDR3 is TGTGCCTGGTCGCGGACAGGCAACAATGAGCAGTTCTTC.

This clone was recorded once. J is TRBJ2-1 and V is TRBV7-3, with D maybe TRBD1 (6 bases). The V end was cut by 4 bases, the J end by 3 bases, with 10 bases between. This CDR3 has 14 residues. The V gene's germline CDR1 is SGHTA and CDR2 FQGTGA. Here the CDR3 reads CASSYRDNYNEQFF. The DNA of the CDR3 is TGTGCCAGCAGCTACCGGGACAACTACAATGAGCAGTTCTTC.

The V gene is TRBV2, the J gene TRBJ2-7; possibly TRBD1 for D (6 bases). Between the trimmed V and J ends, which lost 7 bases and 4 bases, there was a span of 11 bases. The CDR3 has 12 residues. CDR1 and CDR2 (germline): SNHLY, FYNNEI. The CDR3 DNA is TGTGCCAGCAATGTACAGGGTTACGAGCAGTACTTC. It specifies CASNVQGYEQYF. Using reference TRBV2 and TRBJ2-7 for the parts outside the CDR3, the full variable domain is EPEVTQTPSHQVTQMGQEVILRCVPISNHLYFYWYRQILGQKVEFLVSFYNNEISEKSEIFDDQFSVERPDGSNFTLKIRSTKLEDSAMYFCASNVQGYEQYFGPGTRLTVT.

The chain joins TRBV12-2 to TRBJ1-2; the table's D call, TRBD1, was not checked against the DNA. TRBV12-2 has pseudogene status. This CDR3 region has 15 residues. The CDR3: CASRVRDSRFYGYTF. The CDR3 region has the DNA TGTGCAAGTCGGGTGAGGGACAGCCGCTTCTATGGCTACACCTTC.

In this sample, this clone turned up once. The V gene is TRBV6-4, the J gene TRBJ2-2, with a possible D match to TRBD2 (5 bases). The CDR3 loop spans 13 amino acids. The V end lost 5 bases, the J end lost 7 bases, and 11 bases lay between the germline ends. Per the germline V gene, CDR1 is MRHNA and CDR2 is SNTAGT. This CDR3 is CASSHEAGGELFF. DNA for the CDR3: TGTGCCAGCAGTCACGAGGCGGGCGGGGAGCTGTTTTTT.

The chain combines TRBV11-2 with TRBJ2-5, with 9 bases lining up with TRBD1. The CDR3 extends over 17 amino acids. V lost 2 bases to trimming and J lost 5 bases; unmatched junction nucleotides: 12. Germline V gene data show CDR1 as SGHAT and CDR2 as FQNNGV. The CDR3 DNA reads TGTGCCAGCAGCTTACGGCCGGGACAGGGCCCCGGGGAGACCCAGTACTTC. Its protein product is CASSLRPGQGPGETQYF.

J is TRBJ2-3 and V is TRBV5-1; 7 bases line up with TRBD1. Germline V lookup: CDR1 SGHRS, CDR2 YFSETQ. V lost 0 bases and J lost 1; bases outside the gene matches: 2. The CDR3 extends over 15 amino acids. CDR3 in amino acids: CASSLGGTGTDTQYF. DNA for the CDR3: TGCGCCAGCAGCTTGGGGGGGACAGGCACAGATACGCAGTATTTT.